The 21 T cell receptor beta chains listed next were all sequenced from one sample in a study of patients and donors after allogeneic stem cell transplantation. Via MiXCR, TCRdb re-called the RT-PCR reads, giving one row per CDR3 protein. This sample has some 960,000 distinct CDR3 sequences; under 20% occur once, and the top ten carry around 6%. Sample: blood, either unsorted or a sorted T cell fraction (not recorded which). These receptors came from a human donor who was either an allogeneic HSCT recipient or a stem cell or donor lymphocyte infusion donor (not recorded which). It is not recorded whose cells these are; they may come from a transplant donor.

This clonotype was counted between two and nine times. This chain links TRBV7-2 with TRBJ1-5; the D is unclear. V lost 2 bases and J 6 bases, leaving 8 bases between the germline ends. The CDR3 loop spans 13 amino acids. Germline CDR1 and CDR2: SGHTA and FQGNSA. Written as DNA, the CDR3 is TGTGCCAGCAGCTTAAATTCTCGTCAGCCCCAGCATTTT. Amino acids: CASSLNSRQPQHF.

CDR3 amino acids: CAISESQNTIYF. The CDR3 region has the DNA TGTGCCATCAGTGAGTCCCAAAACACCATATATTTT. This sequence joins TRBV10-3 and TRBJ1-3; D not certain. This CDR3 has 12 amino acids. V lost 0 bases and J lost 6, with 3 bases in between. Germline values: CDR1 ENHRY, CDR2 SYGVKD.

This clonotype was seen repeatedly, ten times or more. CDR3 nucleotide sequence: TGTGCCAGCAGTTCCCCCTGGGGGGAGACCCAGTACTTC. It specifies CASSSPWGETQYF. The chain has TRBV12-3 or TRBV12-4 and TRBJ2-5, with D perhaps assigned TRBD1 or TRBD2 (5 bases each). The CDR3 extends over 13 amino acids. V was clipped by 4 bases and J by 5 bases, with 11 bases between them.

The chain combines TRBV12-3 or TRBV12-4 with TRBJ1-5; D remains unclear. The CDR3 loop spans 15 amino acids. The V end lost 3 bases, the J end lost 4 bases, and 13 bases lay between the germline ends. CDR3 nucleotides: TGTGCCAGCAGTTTTGGGTCCCCGACTAATCAGCCCCAGCATTTT. It translates to CASSFGSPTNQPQHF.

V usage is TRBV27 and J usage is TRBJ2-4; 12 bases align to TRBD1. V dropped 5 bases and J dropped 3; count of bases not matched to a gene: 5. CDR3 size: 16 residues. The germline gives CDR1 MNHEY, CDR2 SMNVEV (reference sequence). This chain's CDR3 is CASSPGTGGDKNIQYF. The CDR3 region has the DNA TGTGCCAGCAGTCCAGGGACAGGGGGCGACAAAAACATTCAGTACTTC.

The sample holds a few counts of this clonotype. The chain employs TRBV3-1 and TRBJ2-3; D is perhaps TRBD1 or TRBD2 (6 bases each). The CDR3 contains 15 residues. Germline loops: CDR1 LGHDT, CDR2 YNNKEL (reference sequence). Trimming cost V 3 bases and J 0 bases, with 10 bases left between them. CDR3 amino acids: CASSQRGRSTDTQYF. For the CDR3, the DNA is TGTGCCAGCAGCCAGAGGGGGAGGAGCACAGATACGCAGTATTTT.

CDR3 protein: CATNEQGLEGTEAFF. CDR3 coding DNA: TGCGCCACTAACGAACAGGGGCTGGAGGGCACTGAAGCTTTCTTT. V usage is TRBV5-1 and J usage is TRBJ1-1, with 7 bases fitting TRBD1. V trimming: 9 bases; J trimming: 4 bases; junction bases outside the gene matches: 15. Germline V gene data show CDR1 as SGHRS and CDR2 as YFSETQ. The CDR3 extends over 15 amino acids.

The table lists this clonotype with many counts. This chain joins TRBV12-3 or TRBV12-4 and TRBJ1-5, with D unresolved. This CDR3 is 16 amino acids long. The germline V and J ends were trimmed by 3 bases and 3 bases, with 15 bases remaining between them. In DNA, the CDR3 is TGTGCCAGCAGTTTCCAGACTCCAGGTATCAATCAGCCCCAGCATTTT. This sequence encodes CASSFQTPGINQPQHF.

This clonotype was recorded a few times. The CDR3, as DNA: TGTGCCATCAGTTGGGAGCGGGAGTACGAGCAGTACTTC. It codes for CAISWEREYEQYF. The rearrangement joins TRBV10-3 to TRBJ2-7, with 8 bases fitting TRBD2. J lost 4 bases, V lost 5 bases, and 4 bases had no gene match. Looked up from germline, CDR1 is ENHRY and CDR2 is SYGVKD. The CDR3 totals 13 residues.

The count of this clonotype is one. The rearrangement links TRBV7-6 to TRBJ2-5; no clear D gene. Trimming removed 1 base from V and 2 bases from J, with 14 bases in between. The CDR3 totals 16 residues. CDR1 and CDR2 (germline): SGHVS, FNYEAQ. In DNA form, the CDR3 reads TGTGCCAGCAGCTTAGGGTTTGGCCAAGCTCAAGAGACCCAGTACTTC. Its translation: CASSLGFGQAQETQYF.

The chain joins TRBV7-6 to TRBJ2-1; possible D gene TRBD2, 6 bases. This CDR3 region has 15 residues. V gave up 5 bases and J gave up 0 bases, with 11 bases separating them. Germline V gene lookup returns CDR1 SGHVS and CDR2 FNYEAQ. This chain's CDR3 is CASSPGSDSYNEQFF. CDR3 coding DNA: TGTGCCAGCAGCCCCGGGAGTGACTCCTACAATGAGCAGTTCTTC.

This rearrangement joins TRBV28 to TRBJ1-5; 7 nucleotides agree with TRBD1. V dropped 6 bases and J dropped 6; count of bases not matched to a gene: 14. This CDR3 spans 16 amino acids. Germline V gene data show CDR1 as MDHEN and CDR2 as SYDVKM. As DNA, the CDR3 is TGTGCCAGCAGCTACCGGGTGACAGGGAATCGTCAGCCCCAGCATTTT. It codes for CASSYRVTGNRQPQHF.

This rearrangement joins TRBV7-6 to TRBJ1-1; D gene unclear. The V and J ends lost 2 bases and 1 base respectively, with 11 bases between them. CDR1 and CDR2 from the germline V gene are SGHVS and FNYEAQ. This CDR3 spans 15 amino acids. The CDR3 region is CASSLYRTENTEAFF. The CDR3 DNA sequence: TGTGCCAGCAGCTTATACCGGACGGAGAACACTGAAGCTTTCTTT. The entire variable domain, with the rest obtained from reference TRBV7-6 and TRBJ1-1, is as follows: GAGVSQSPRYKVTKRGQDVALRCDPISGHVSLYWYRQALGQGPEFLTYFNYEAQQDKSGLPNDRFSAERPEGSISTLTIQRTEQRDSAMYRCASSLYRTENTEAFFGQGTRLTVV.

This clonotype showed up just a few times. The chain joins TRBV25-1 to TRBJ1-2; 9 bases fit TRBD1. V shed 4 bases and J 3 bases; nucleotides not matched to a gene: 6. The CDR3 spans 15 residues. Germline CDR1 and CDR2: MGHDK and SYGVNS. CDR3 nucleotides: TGTGCCAGCAGTGCTCCGGGACAGGGTGACTATGGCTACACCTTC. Translated: CASSAPGQGDYGYTF.

V is TRBV11-1 and J is TRBJ1-1; D unresolved. Per germline, CDR1 SGHAT and CDR2 FQDESV (reference sequence). The CDR3 has 16 residues. V lost 2 bases and J 0 bases, leaving 13 bases between the germline ends. The DNA for the CDR3 is TGTGCCAGCAGCTTAAGACCTTCCTCTATGAACACTGAAGCTTTCTTT. As protein: CASSLRPSSMNTEAFF.

The J gene is TRBJ2-7, the V gene TRBV28; D not resolved. Looked up from germline, CDR1 is MDHEN and CDR2 is SYDVKM. V gave up 5 bases and J gave up 0 bases, with 14 bases separating them. The CDR3 has 15 amino acids. CDR3 DNA: TGTGCCAGCAGTGACCCCCCGCTTCTCTCCTACGAGCAGTACTTC. Translated, it gives CASSDPPLLSYEQYF.

This clonotype has a count of ten or more. The chain is built from TRBV6-5 and TRBJ2-7; no definite D call. This CDR3 region has 12 residues. The ends were cut back, 6 bases at V and 3 bases at J, with 9 bases in the middle. The V gene's germline CDR1 is MNHEY and CDR2 SVGAGI. CDR3 sequence (DNA): TGTGCCAGCAGCTCTGATAACTACGAGCAGTACTTC. This sequence encodes CASSSDNYEQYF.

The chain has TRBV3-1 and TRBJ2-5; 8 positions match TRBD2. V gave up 1 base and J gave up 3 bases; unmatched junction bases: 7. The CDR3 has 16 residues. Germline values: CDR1 LGHDT, CDR2 YNNKEL (reference sequence). The CDR3 nucleotides are TGTGCCAGCAGCCAAGGGAGGACTAGCAGCGAAGAGACCCAGTACTTC. Its protein is CASSQGRTSSEETQYF.

This clonotype appeared a few times. This CDR3 reads CASSLTGRGGFSTDTQYF. The CDR3, as DNA: TGTGCCAGCAGCTTAACCGGGCGGGGGGGTTTTTCCACAGATACGCAGTATTTT. The chain has TRBV7-3 and TRBJ2-3, with TRBD2 matching over 9 bases. J was trimmed by 2 bases and V by 0 bases; bases with no gene match: 9. CDR3 length: 18 residues. Germline V gives CDR1 SGHTA, CDR2 FQGTGA.

V and J are TRBV27 and TRBJ1-6; TRBD1 agrees at 9 bases. CDR3 size: 16 residues. The V and J ends lost 4 bases and 7 bases, in that order; junction bases with no gene match: 8. Germline V gene sequence: CDR1 MNHEY, CDR2 SMNVEV (reference sequence). The CDR3 here is CASSSSGTGINSPLHF. CDR3 nucleotide sequence: TGTGCCAGCAGTTCCTCCGGGACAGGGATCAATTCACCCCTCCACTTT.

This clonotype has a count of ten or more. Written as DNA, the CDR3 is TGTGCCAGCAGTTTCGCTAGCGGGGGGCCTAGAGATACGCAGTATTTT. Amino acids: CASSFASGGPRDTQYF. The chain couples TRBV12-3 or TRBV12-4 to TRBJ2-3; 11 nucleotides line up with TRBD2. The CDR3 is made up of 16 amino acids. Trimming took 3 bases from V and 5 from J; bases not matched to a gene: 7.